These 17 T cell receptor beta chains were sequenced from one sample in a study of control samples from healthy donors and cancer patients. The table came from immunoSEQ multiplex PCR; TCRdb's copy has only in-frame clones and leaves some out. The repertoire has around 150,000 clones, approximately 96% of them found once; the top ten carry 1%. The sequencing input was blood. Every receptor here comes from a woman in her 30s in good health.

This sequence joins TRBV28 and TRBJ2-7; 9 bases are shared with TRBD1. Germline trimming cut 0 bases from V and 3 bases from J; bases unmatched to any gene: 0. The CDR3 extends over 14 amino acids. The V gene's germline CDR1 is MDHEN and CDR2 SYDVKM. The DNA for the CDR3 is TGTGCCAGCAGTTTATGGGACAGGGGCTACGAGCAGTACTTC. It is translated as CASSLWDRGYEQYF.

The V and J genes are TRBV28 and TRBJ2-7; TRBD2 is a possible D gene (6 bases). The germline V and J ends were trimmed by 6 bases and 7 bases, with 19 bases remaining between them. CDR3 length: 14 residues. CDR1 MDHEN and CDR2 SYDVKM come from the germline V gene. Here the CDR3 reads CASSPRRGISEQYF. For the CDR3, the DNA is TGTGCCAGCAGCCCACGGCGGGGTATAAGTGAGCAGTACTTC.

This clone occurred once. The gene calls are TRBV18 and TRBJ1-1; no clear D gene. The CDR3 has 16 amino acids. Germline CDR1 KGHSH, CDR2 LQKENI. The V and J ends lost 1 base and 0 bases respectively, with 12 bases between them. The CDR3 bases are TGTGCCAGCTCACCACAGACAACAGACATGAACACTGAAGCTTTCTTT. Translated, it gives CASSPQTTDMNTEAFF.

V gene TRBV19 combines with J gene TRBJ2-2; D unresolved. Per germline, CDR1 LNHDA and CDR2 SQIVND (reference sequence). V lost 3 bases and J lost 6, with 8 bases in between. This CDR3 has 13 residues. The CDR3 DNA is TGTGCCAGTAGTATCTTCGTCCCCGGGGAGCTGTTTTTT. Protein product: CASSIFVPGELFF.

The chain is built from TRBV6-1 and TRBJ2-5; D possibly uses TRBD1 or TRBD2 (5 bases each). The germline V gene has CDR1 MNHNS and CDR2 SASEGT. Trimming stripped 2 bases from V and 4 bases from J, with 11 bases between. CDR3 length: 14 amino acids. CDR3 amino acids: CASSEWGRRETQYF. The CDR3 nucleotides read TGTGCCAGCAGTGAATGGGGACGCAGAGAGACCCAGTACTTC.

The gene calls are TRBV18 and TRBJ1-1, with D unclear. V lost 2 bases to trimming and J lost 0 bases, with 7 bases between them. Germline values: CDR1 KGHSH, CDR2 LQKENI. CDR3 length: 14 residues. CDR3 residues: CASSPGLMNTEAFF. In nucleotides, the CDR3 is TGTGCCAGCTCACCAGGGCTTATGAACACTGAAGCTTTCTTT. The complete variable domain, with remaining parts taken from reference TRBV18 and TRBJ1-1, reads NAGVMQNPRHLVRRRGQEARLRCSPMKGHSHVYWYRQLPEEGLKFMVYLQKENIIDESGMPKERFSAEFPKEGPSILRIQQVVRGDSAAYFCASSPGLMNTEAFFGQGTRLTVV.

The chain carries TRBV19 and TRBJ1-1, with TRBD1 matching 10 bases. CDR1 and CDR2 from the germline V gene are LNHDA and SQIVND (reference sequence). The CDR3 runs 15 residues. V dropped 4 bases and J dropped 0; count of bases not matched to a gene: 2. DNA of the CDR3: TGTGCCAGTAGTAGGGACAGGGGCTTGAACACTGAAGCTTTCTTT. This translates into CASSRDRGLNTEAFF.

The CDR3: CASSPLNKGNEQYF. The CDR3 region has the DNA TGTGCCAGCAGTCCCCTGAATAAGGGGAACGAGCAGTACTTC. This chain connects TRBV27 to TRBJ2-7; D perhaps matches TRBD1 (5 bases). From germline, CDR1 is MNHEY and CDR2 SMNVEV (reference sequence). V gave up 5 bases and J gave up 5 bases, with 16 bases separating them. The CDR3 runs 14 residues.

The CDR3, as DNA: TGTGCCACACTGACAGGGAGTTACGAGCAGTACTTC. This encodes CATLTGSYEQYF. This chain joins TRBV28 and TRBJ2-7, with 7 bases that match TRBD1. Trimming took 10 bases from V and 4 from J; bases not matched to a gene: 7. CDR1 and CDR2 (germline): MDHEN, SYDVKM. This CDR3 region has 12 residues.

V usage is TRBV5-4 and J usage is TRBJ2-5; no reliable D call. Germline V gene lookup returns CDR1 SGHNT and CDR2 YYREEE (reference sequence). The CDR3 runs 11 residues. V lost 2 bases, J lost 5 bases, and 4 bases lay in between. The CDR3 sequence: CASSFAETQYF. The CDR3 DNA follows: TGTGCCAGCAGCTTTGCCGAGACCCAGTACTTC.

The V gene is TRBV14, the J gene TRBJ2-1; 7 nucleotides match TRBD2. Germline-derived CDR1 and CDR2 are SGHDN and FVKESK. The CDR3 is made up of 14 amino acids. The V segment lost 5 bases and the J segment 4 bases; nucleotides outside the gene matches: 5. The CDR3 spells CASSDWRGYNEQFF. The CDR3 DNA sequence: TGTGCCAGCAGCGACTGGCGGGGGTACAATGAGCAGTTCTTC.

The CDR3 region has the DNA TGTGCCAGCAGACAACAGGGTTCTGGAAACACCATATATTTT. Translated, it gives CASRQQGSGNTIYF. The chain recombines TRBV6-6 with TRBJ1-3; D possibly corresponds to TRBD1 (6 bases). Germline V gene data show CDR1 as MNHNY and CDR2 as SVGAGI (reference sequence). V shed 6 bases and J shed 1 base, with 10 bases lying between them. The length of the CDR3 is 14 residues.

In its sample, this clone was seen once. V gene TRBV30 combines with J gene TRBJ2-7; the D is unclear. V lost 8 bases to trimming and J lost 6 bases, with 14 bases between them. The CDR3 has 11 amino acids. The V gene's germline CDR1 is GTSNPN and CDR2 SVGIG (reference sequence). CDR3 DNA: TGTGCCAGCTCGAGTCAAGCCGAGCAGTACTTC. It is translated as CASSSQAEQYF.

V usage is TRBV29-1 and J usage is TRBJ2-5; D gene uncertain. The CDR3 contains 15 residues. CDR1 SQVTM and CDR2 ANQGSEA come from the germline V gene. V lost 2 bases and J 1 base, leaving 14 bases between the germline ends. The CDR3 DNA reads TGCAGCGTTGAACCCCTAGGGCCGGCCCAAGAGACCCAGTACTTC. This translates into CSVEPLGPAQETQYF.

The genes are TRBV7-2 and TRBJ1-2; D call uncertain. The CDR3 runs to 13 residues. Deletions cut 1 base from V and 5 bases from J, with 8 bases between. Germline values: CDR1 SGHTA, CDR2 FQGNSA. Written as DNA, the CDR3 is TGTGCCAGCAGCTTAGGGGTCCATTATGGCTACACCTTC. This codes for CASSLGVHYGYTF.

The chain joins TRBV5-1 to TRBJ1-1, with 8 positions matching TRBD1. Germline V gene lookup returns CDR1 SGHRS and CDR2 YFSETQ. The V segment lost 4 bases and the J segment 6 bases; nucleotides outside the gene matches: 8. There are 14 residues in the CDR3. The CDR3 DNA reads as TGCGCCAGCAGCGCGGACAGGGTCGGACCTGAAGCTTTCTTT. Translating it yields CASSADRVGPEAFF.

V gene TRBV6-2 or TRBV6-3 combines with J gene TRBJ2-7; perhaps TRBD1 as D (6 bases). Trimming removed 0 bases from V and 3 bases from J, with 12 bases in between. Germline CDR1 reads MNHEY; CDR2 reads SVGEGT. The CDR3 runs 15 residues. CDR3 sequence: CASSYSGARRYEQYF. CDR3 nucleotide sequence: TGTGCCAGCAGTTACTCGGGGGCGCGGCGCTACGAGCAGTACTTC.